Sequencing of this TCR beta chain was carried out in a study of cytomegalovirus exposure and HLA in healthy donors. For this clone: Antigen specificity is unknown.

The CDR3 is 17 amino acids. The V end was cut by 4 bases, the J end by 3 bases, with 20 bases between. The germline CDR1 and CDR2 sequences are MGHRA and YSYEKL. Points from the study as a whole: Most likely, a cluster of highly shared sequence variants arose as a sequencing artifact.

Both 60 Vbeta primers and 13 Jbeta primers went into the PCR. Data came from immunoSEQ multiplex PCR; TCRdb stores just in-frame clones and leaves some out. The sample includes 150,000 to 200,000 clones, roughly 84% of them seen just once. Input material: PBMCs. The rearrangement uses TRBV4-1 and TRBJ2-3, with D maybe TRBD2 (7 bases). The origin of this receptor is a boy aged 5-17 years in good health and CMV-seronegative. CDR3 in amino acids: CASSPGSGRGATDTQYF. The CDR3 coding sequence is TGCGCCAGCAGCCCTGGATCTGGCCGGGGGGCGACAGATACGCAGTATTTT.